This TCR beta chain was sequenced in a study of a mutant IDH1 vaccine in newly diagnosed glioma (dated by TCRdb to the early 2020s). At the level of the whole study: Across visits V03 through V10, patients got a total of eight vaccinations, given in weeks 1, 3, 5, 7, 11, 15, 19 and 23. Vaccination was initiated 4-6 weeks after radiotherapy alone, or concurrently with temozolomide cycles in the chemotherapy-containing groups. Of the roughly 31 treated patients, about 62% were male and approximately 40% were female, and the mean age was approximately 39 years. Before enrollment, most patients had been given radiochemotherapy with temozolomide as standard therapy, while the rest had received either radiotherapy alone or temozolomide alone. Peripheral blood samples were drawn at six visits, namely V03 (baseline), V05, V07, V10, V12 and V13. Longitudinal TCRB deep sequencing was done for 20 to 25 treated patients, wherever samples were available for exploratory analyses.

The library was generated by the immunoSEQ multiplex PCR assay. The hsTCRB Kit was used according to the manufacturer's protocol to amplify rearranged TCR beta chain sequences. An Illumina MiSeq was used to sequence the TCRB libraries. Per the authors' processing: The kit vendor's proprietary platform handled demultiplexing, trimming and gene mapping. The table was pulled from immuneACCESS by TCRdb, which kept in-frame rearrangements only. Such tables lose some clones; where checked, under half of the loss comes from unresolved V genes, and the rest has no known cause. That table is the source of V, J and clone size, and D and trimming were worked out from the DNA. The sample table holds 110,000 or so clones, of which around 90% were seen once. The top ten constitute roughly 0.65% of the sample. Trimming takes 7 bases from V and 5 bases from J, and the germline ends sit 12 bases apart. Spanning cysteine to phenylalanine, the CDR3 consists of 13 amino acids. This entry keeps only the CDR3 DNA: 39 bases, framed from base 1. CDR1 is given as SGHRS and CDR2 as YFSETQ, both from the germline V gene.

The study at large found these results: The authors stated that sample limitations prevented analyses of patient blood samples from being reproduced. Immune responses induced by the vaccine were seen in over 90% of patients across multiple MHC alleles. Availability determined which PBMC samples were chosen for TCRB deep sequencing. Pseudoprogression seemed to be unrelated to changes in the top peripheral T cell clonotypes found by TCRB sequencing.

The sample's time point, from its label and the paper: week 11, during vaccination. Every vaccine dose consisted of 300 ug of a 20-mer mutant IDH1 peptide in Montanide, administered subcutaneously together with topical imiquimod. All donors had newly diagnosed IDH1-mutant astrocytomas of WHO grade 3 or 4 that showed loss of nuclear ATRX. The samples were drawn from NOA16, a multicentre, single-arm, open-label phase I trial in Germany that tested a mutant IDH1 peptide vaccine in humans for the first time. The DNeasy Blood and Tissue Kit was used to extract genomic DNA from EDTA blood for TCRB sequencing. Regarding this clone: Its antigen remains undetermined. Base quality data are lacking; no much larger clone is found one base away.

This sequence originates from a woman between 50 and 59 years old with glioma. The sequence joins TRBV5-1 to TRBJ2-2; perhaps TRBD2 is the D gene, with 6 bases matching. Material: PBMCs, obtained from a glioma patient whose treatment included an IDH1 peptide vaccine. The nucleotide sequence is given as TGCGCCAGCGGTCGGGGGACTACCGGGGAGCTGTTTTTT. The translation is CASGRGTTGELFF. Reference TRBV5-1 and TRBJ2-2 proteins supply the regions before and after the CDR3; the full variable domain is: KAGVTQTPRYLIKTRGQQVTLSCSPISGHRSVSWYQQTPGQGLQFLFEYFSETQRNKGNFPGRFSGRQFSNSRSEMNVSTLELGDSALYLCASGRGTTGELFFGEGSRLTVL.